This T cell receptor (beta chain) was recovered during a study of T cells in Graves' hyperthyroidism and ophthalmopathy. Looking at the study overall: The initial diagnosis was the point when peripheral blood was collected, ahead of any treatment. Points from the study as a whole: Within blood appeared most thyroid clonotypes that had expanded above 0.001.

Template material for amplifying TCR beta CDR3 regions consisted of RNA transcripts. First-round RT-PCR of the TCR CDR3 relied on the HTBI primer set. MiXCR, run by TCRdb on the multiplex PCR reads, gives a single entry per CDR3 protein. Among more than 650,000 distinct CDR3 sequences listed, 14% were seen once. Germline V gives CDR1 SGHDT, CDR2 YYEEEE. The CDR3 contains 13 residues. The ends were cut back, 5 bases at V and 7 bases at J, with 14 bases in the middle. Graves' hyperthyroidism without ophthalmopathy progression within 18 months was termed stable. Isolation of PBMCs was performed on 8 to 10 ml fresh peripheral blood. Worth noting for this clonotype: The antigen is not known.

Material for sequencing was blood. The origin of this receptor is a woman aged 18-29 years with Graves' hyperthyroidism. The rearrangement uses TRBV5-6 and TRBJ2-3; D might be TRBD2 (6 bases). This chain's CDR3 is CASSGGSGYTQYF. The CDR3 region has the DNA TGTGCCAGCAGTGGAGGGAGTGGGTATACGCAGTATTTT. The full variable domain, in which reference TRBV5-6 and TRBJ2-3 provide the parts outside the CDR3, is DAGVTQSPTHLIKTRGQQVTLRCSPKSGHDTVSWYQQALGQGPQFIFQYYEEEERQRGNFPDRFSGHQFPNYSSELNVNALLLGDSALYLCASSGGSGYTQYFGPGTRLTVL.